The 27 T cell receptor beta chains given below trace back to one sample, sequenced in a study of shared clonotypes between healthy human individuals. Sequenced by immunoSEQ multiplex PCR; TCRdb stores in-frame clones only, minus some. The top ten clones hold around 0.067% of a sample with fewer than 200,000 clones, about 93% of them seen once. Sequencing used naive CD4+ T cells sorted from blood. Subset of the sample: CD45RA+ positively selected. These receptors came from a woman younger than 45 in good health.

A note on this clone: Compared with germline, one end of the junction differs, possibly owing to a read error. This chain links TRBV7-9 with TRBJ2-3, with 7 bases matching TRBD2. Germline CDR1 reads SEHNR; CDR2 reads FQNEAQ (reference sequence). The length of the CDR3 is 14 residues. CDR3 protein: CASSLAVNTDTQYF. In DNA form, the CDR3 reads TGTGCCAGCAGCCTAGCGGTGAACACAGATACGCAGTATTTT.

V gene TRBV6-5 combines with J gene TRBJ2-3, with TRBD2 as a possible D gene (5 bases). Deletions cut 5 bases from V and 0 bases from J, with 12 bases between. The CDR3 is made up of 15 amino acids. Germline V CDR1 and CDR2: MNHEY, SVGAGI. The CDR3 region is CASSQRTASTDTQYF. The CDR3 coding sequence is TGTGCCAGCAGTCAACGGACTGCTAGCACAGATACGCAGTATTTT.

CDR3 sequence reads: CASSLDSPYGYTF. DNA of the CDR3: TGTGCCAGCAGCTTAGACAGTCCTTATGGCTACACCTTC. The chain couples TRBV7-9 to TRBJ1-2, with unresolved D. This CDR3 is built from 13 residues. The germline V gene has CDR1 SEHNR and CDR2 FQNEAQ (reference sequence). V was cut by 1 base and J by 5 bases, with 8 bases left in between.

For this clone: Other DNA variants within this sample encode the same CDR3. V is TRBV5-1 and J is TRBJ1-2; D gene ambiguous. This CDR3 contains 12 residues. Germline CDR1 SGHRS, CDR2 YFSETQ. Trimming removed 4 bases at V and 2 bases at J, with 6 bases between. The CDR3 reads CASSLDNYGYTF. CDR3 DNA sequence: TGCGCCAGCAGCCTAGACAACTATGGCTACACCTTC.

This chain links TRBV5-1 with TRBJ1-5; D is perhaps TRBD1 (5 bases). Trimming took off 0 bases at V and 8 bases at J, with 12 bases between the two ends. Germline-derived CDR1 and CDR2 are SGHRS and YFSETQ. The CDR3 loop spans 14 amino acids. The CDR3 bases are TGCGCCAGCAGCTTGGAGGCGGGACTTGAGCCCCAGCATTTT. It encodes CASSLEAGLEPQHF.

The chain joins TRBV5-1 to TRBJ1-1; 7 bases fit TRBD1. V shed 3 bases, J shed 4 bases, and the junction held 9 bases outside the gene matches. Germline CDR1 SGHRS, CDR2 YFSETQ. The CDR3 spans 15 residues. The CDR3 nucleotides read TGCGCCAGCAGCTCTGGAACAGGGGCGGGCACTGAAGCTTTCTTT. Translated, it gives CASSSGTGAGTEAFF.

The CDR3 nucleotides read TGTGCCAGCAGTTACGGGGAAGCTTTCTTT. Translated, it gives CASSYGEAFF. The chain carries TRBV6-1 and TRBJ1-1; D ambiguous. CDR3 length: 10 residues. Trimming left V 5 bases short and J 8 bases short, with 6 bases between. The V gene's germline CDR1 is MNHNS and CDR2 SASEGT.

A note on this clone: At one boundary the junction diverges from the germline segment, which might be a read error. V gene TRBV2 combines with J gene TRBJ1-5; no clear D gene. Germline V gene sequence: CDR1 SNHLY, CDR2 FYNNEI. CDR3 length: 13 amino acids. The CDR3 nucleotides are TGTGCCAGCAGTGAGTACAGCAGTCAGCCCCAGCATTTT. Protein sequence: CASSEYSSQPQHF.

This chain uses TRBV2 with TRBJ2-7; 8 bases fit TRBD2. Trimming cost V 7 bases and J 3 bases; bases outside gene matches: 5. The V gene's germline CDR1 is SNHLY and CDR2 FYNNEI. This CDR3 contains 13 residues. For the CDR3, the DNA is TGTGCCAGCACGGGCGGGAGGTTCTACGAGCAGTACTTC. Translated, it gives CASTGGRFYEQYF.

This clone has a single count. The J gene is TRBJ1-2, the V gene TRBV28; TRBD1 agrees at 7 bases. The germline V gene encodes CDR1 MDHEN and CDR2 SYDVKM. J lost 7 bases, V lost 3 bases, and 5 bases had no gene match. This CDR3 comprises 13 residues. Written as DNA, the CDR3 is TGTGCCAGCAGTTTGGGGACAGTATTTGGCTACACCTTC. Its translation: CASSLGTVFGYTF.

This rearrangement joins TRBV6-4 to TRBJ2-2; D remains unclear. The CDR3 sequence is 14 residues long. Germline lookup yields CDR1 MRHNA and CDR2 SNTAGT. V lost 10 bases and J 7 bases, leaving 19 bases between the germline ends. The CDR3 sequence is CATKKFAQDGELFF. The CDR3 DNA follows: TGTGCCACCAAGAAATTTGCCCAAGACGGGGAGCTGTTTTTT.

This chain links TRBV9 with TRBJ1-2; D ambiguous. The CDR3 extends over 15 amino acids. Germline CDR1 is SGDLS and CDR2 is YYNGEE. With 3 bases removed from V and 3 bases from J, the gap between germline ends came to 15 bases. DNA of the CDR3: TGTGCCAGCAGCGGGCAGGTTCCTGGGGACTATGGCTACACCTTC. Translated: CASSGQVPGDYGYTF.

The table lists this clone with a few counts. This chain links TRBV5-1 with TRBJ2-7, with 9 bases fitting TRBD1. With 5 bases clipped from V and 6 bases from J, the junction kept 9 bases outside the gene matches. The CDR3 spans 14 residues. Looked up from germline, CDR1 is SGHRS and CDR2 is YFSETQ. DNA of the CDR3: TGCGCCAGCAGGACAAGGACAGGGGTGAGCGAGCAGTACTTC. Translated, it gives CASRTRTGVSEQYF.

The chain uses TRBV28 and TRBJ2-3; 8 bases are a match to TRBD2. V was clipped by 6 bases and J by 4 bases; unmatched bases: 9. Germline lookup yields CDR1 MDHEN and CDR2 SYDVKM. The CDR3 consists of 15 residues. The chain's CDR3 is CASSPSGRGPDTQYF. In DNA, the CDR3 is TGTGCCAGCAGCCCCAGCGGGAGAGGCCCAGATACGCAGTATTTT.

The chain employs TRBV18 and TRBJ2-2; D perhaps matches TRBD2 (5 bases). Trimming stripped 3 bases from V and 3 bases from J, with 17 bases between. The CDR3 contains 17 residues. The germline gives CDR1 KGHSH, CDR2 LQKENI. This CDR3 reads CASSPAGGQADTGELFF. CDR3 sequence (DNA): TGTGCCAGCTCACCGGCAGGAGGCCAAGCTGACACCGGGGAGCTGTTTTTT.

V usage is TRBV2 and J usage is TRBJ2-1; 8 nucleotides align to TRBD2. With 7 bases clipped from V and 7 bases from J, the junction kept 9 bases outside the gene matches. Germline CDR1 SNHLY, CDR2 FYNNEI. The CDR3 is 14 residues long. Here the CDR3 reads CASTWREEGNEQFF. The DNA of the CDR3 is TGTGCCAGCACGTGGCGGGAGGAGGGTAATGAGCAGTTCTTC.

The chain joins TRBV7-2 to TRBJ2-7; either TRBD1 or TRBD2 may fit D (5 bases each). The CDR3 has 14 amino acids. V gave up 0 bases and J gave up 2 bases, with 8 bases separating them. CDR1 SGHTA and CDR2 FQGNSA come from the germline V gene. For the CDR3, the DNA is TGTGCCAGCAGCTTAGCTGGGACCCCCTACGAGCAGTACTTC. Protein: CASSLAGTPYEQYF.

The chain is built from TRBV28 and TRBJ2-7; D not resolved. CDR3 length equals 12 residues. The V and J ends lost 3 bases and 3 bases respectively, with 6 bases between them. Germline V gives CDR1 MDHEN, CDR2 SYDVKM. The CDR3 region has the DNA TGTGCCAGCAGTTTGAGCCGCTACGAGCAGTACTTC. Amino acid sequence: CASSLSRYEQYF.

This sequence joins TRBV7-9 and TRBJ2-7, with 12 bases fitting TRBD1. This CDR3 region has 17 residues. V lost 2 bases to trimming and J lost 5 bases; unmatched junction nucleotides: 10. From germline, CDR1 is SEHNR and CDR2 FQNEAQ (reference sequence). CDR3 nucleotides: TGTGCCAGCAGCTTACTAGGGACAGGGGGCGAATTAGACGAGCAGTACTTC. Protein: CASSLLGTGGELDEQYF.

The rearrangement uses TRBV5-1 and TRBJ2-1, with D hard to call. Germline assignment: CDR1 SGHRS and CDR2 YFSETQ. The CDR3 is 11 residues long. The V gene lost 4 bases and the J gene lost 3 bases, with 2 bases spanning the gap. The CDR3 region has the DNA TGCGCCAGCAGCGACTACAATGAGCAGTTCTTC. Encoded protein: CASSDYNEQFF.

This clone was recorded once. The rearrangement links TRBV27 to TRBJ1-1, with 7 bases matching TRBD1. The germline V gene has CDR1 MNHEY and CDR2 SMNVEV (reference sequence). Trimming at V came to 5 bases and at J to 2 bases, leaving 5 bases not matched to a gene. The CDR3 sequence is 14 residues long. As DNA, the CDR3 is TGTGCCAGCAGTCTCGGGACAGTAAACACTGAAGCTTTCTTT. This translates into CASSLGTVNTEAFF.

The V gene is TRBV20-1, the J gene TRBJ1-2; no reliable D call. The CDR3 consists of 11 residues. The V gene lost 4 bases and the J gene lost 1 base, with 4 bases spanning the gap. CDR1 is DFQATT and CDR2 is SNEGSKA in the germline V gene (reference sequence). The chain's CDR3 is CSATDNYGYTF. In DNA form, the CDR3 reads TGCAGTGCTACCGATAACTATGGCTACACCTTC.

The genes are TRBV7-9 and TRBJ1-4, with 11 bases lining up with TRBD1. The CDR3 spans 15 residues. V was clipped by 4 bases and J by 7 bases; unmatched bases: 5. Germline V CDR1 and CDR2: SEHNR, FQNEAQ (reference sequence). CDR3 in amino acids: CASSSGQGAGEKLFF. In nucleotides, the CDR3 is TGTGCCAGCAGCTCCGGACAGGGGGCGGGTGAAAAACTGTTTTTT.

The chain combines TRBV10-3 with TRBJ1-5; D is perhaps TRBD1 (6 bases). V lost 8 bases, J lost 4 bases, and 18 bases lay in between. This CDR3 has 15 amino acids. Per germline, CDR1 ENHRY and CDR2 SYGVKD. The CDR3 DNA follows: TGTGCCATCGGAAAGGGGGTCGGGGGGAATCAGCCCCAGCATTTT. This gives the protein CAIGKGVGGNQPQHF.

CDR3 region: CASSTEINQPQHF. CDR3 coding DNA: TGTGCCAGCAGCACAGAAATCAATCAGCCCCAGCATTTT. The chain couples TRBV6-1 to TRBJ1-5; D gene uncertain. V was cut by 6 bases and J by 3 bases, with 9 bases left in between. Germline V gives CDR1 MNHNS, CDR2 SASEGT. CDR3 size: 13 residues.

This chain connects TRBV5-6 to TRBJ2-2; D is possibly TRBD1 (6 bases). CDR3 size: 15 residues. The V and J ends lost 3 bases and 4 bases respectively, with 13 bases between them. Germline CDR1 and CDR2: SGHDT and YYEEEE. The DNA of the CDR3 is TGTGCCAGCAGCTCAAGGGGGTCCGGCACCGGGGAGCTGTTTTTT. Protein: CASSSRGSGTGELFF.

The chain couples TRBV7-6 to TRBJ2-7, with a weak D call TRBD1 (5 bases). Trimming removed 5 bases at V and 0 bases at J, with 11 bases between. Looked up from germline, CDR1 is SGHVS and CDR2 is FNYEAQ. CDR3 size: 14 residues. CDR3 sequence: CASSLTVTSYEQYF. The CDR3 DNA reads as TGTGCCAGCAGCCTGACAGTGACCTCCTACGAGCAGTACTTC.